Below, 24 T cell receptor beta chains from the same sample are listed, as sequenced in a study of naive CD8 T cells in extremely preterm neonates. The protocol was immunoSEQ multiplex PCR, while the TCRdb copy is restricted to in-frame clones and leaves out a portion. The data hold some 7,000 clones, with around 98% observed a single time. Sequenced input: naive CD8+ T cells from blood. Receptor source: a human donor in good health.

The rearrangement uses TRBV9 and TRBJ2-7; TRBD1 matches at 7 bases. There are 15 residues in the CDR3. V dropped 0 bases and J dropped 5; count of bases not matched to a gene: 8. Germline-derived CDR1 and CDR2 are SGDLS and YYNGEE. The CDR3 here is CASSVAVTGIHEQYF. The CDR3 DNA sequence: TGTGCCAGCAGCGTAGCTGTGACAGGGATCCACGAGCAGTACTTC.

The chain carries TRBV27 and TRBJ2-2; a weak D match, TRBD2 (6 bases). The CDR3 is 14 amino acids. V was shortened by 5 bases and J by 4 bases, with 11 bases between the two germline ends. Germline V CDR1 and CDR2: MNHEY, SMNVEV (reference sequence). The CDR3 DNA reads as TGTGCCAGCAGTGGAGGGGTCGGCACCGGGGAGCTGTTTTTT. The encoded protein is CASSGGVGTGELFF.

The chain recombines TRBV5-4 with TRBJ1-1; unclear D gene. The CDR3 loop spans 13 amino acids. Per germline, CDR1 SGHNT and CDR2 YYREEE (reference sequence). V lost 7 bases and J 1 base, leaving 11 bases between the germline ends. CDR3 region: CASLAGGNTEAFF. The CDR3 DNA reads TGTGCCAGCCTAGCGGGTGGGAACACTGAAGCTTTCTTT. The full variable domain, rest sourced from reference TRBV5-4 and TRBJ1-1, is ETGVTQSPTHLIKTRGQQVTLRCSSQSGHNTVSWYQQALGQGPQFIFQYYREEENGRGNFPPRFSGLQFPNYSSELNVNALELDDSALYLCASLAGGNTEAFFGQGTRLTVV.

This rearrangement joins TRBV9 to TRBJ1-1, with unresolved D. CDR1 and CDR2 from the germline V gene are SGDLS and YYNGEE. The CDR3 is made up of 16 amino acids. With 0 bases removed from V and 1 base from J, the gap between germline ends came to 13 bases. CDR3 loop: CASSVGRHTPNTEAFF. CDR3 coding DNA: TGTGCCAGCAGCGTAGGCCGACACACACCGAACACTGAAGCTTTCTTT.

V and J are TRBV27 and TRBJ2-1; the match to TRBD2 covers 12 bases. This CDR3 is 14 amino acids long. Germline V CDR1 and CDR2: MNHEY, SMNVEV (reference sequence). The V segment lost 8 bases and the J segment 4 bases; nucleotides outside the gene matches: 3. CDR3 amino acids: CASETSGGYNEQFF. The CDR3 DNA reads TGTGCCAGCGAGACTAGCGGGGGATACAATGAGCAGTTCTTC.

This clone showed up just once. The J gene is TRBJ2-7, the V gene TRBV30, with D possibly being TRBD2 (5 bases). CDR1 and CDR2 (germline): GTSNPN, SVGIG (reference sequence). There are 13 residues in the CDR3. V lost 1 base and J lost 2, with 9 bases in between. CDR3 region: CAWSGPGTYEQYF. The CDR3 DNA sequence: TGTGCCTGGAGTGGACCCGGGACCTACGAGCAGTACTTC.

The rearrangement joins TRBV7-9 to TRBJ2-7; 8 bases map to TRBD1. The CDR3 contains 14 residues. Looked up from germline, CDR1 is SEHNR and CDR2 is FQNEAQ (reference sequence). V lost 3 bases and J lost 5; bases outside the gene matches: 6. The CDR3 loop reads CASSFGTGRNEQYF. The CDR3 DNA reads as TGTGCCAGCAGCTTTGGGACAGGTCGGAACGAGCAGTACTTC. Using reference TRBV7-9 and TRBJ2-7 for the parts outside the CDR3, the full variable domain is DTGVSQNPRHKITKRGQNVTFRCDPISEHNRLYWYRQTLGQGPEFLTYFQNEAQLEKSRLLSDRFSAERPKGSFSTLEIQRTEQGDSAMYLCASSFGTGRNEQYFGPGTRLTVT.

This clone was seen once. CDR3 sequence (DNA): TGTGCCAGCAGCTTCGAGACTGGTTACGAGCAGTACTTC. It codes for CASSFETGYEQYF. The gene calls are TRBV5-6 and TRBJ2-7; D unclear. The CDR3 contains 13 residues. Trimming cost V 2 bases and J 4 bases, with 10 bases left between them. CDR1 and CDR2 (germline): SGHDT, YYEEEE.

The chain recombines TRBV28 with TRBJ1-1, with 9 bases identical to TRBD1. Germline values: CDR1 MDHEN, CDR2 SYDVKM. The CDR3 contains 16 residues. V dropped 6 bases and J dropped 5; count of bases not matched to a gene: 13. The CDR3 here is CASSQTKTGGGTEAFF. The CDR3 region has the DNA TGTGCCAGCAGCCAGACCAAGACAGGGGGGGGAACTGAAGCTTTCTTT.

The chain recombines TRBV18 with TRBJ2-3; 10 nucleotides align to TRBD1. Trimming at V came to 2 bases and at J to 1 base, leaving 9 bases not matched to a gene. CDR3 size: 18 residues. Germline V CDR1 and CDR2: KGHSH, LQKENI. The DNA for the CDR3 is TGTGCCAGCTCACCAATGCGACAGGGGGCAGGGGGCACAGATACGCAGTATTTT. It yields the protein CASSPMRQGAGGTDTQYF.

The chain carries TRBV11-2 and TRBJ2-3; a possible D gene is TRBD2 (5 bases). Germline V gene lookup returns CDR1 SGHAT and CDR2 FQNNGV. CDR3 size: 16 residues. V dropped 1 base and J dropped 2 bases, with 13 bases sitting between them. CDR3: CASSLGRTSATDTQYF. The CDR3 DNA follows: TGTGCCAGCAGCTTAGGCCGTACTAGTGCCACAGATACGCAGTATTTT. The full variable domain, with the rest looked up from reference TRBV11-2 and TRBJ2-3, is EAGVAQSPRYKIIEKRQSVAFWCNPISGHATLYWYQQILGQGPKLLIQFQNNGVVDDSQLPKDRFSAERLKGVDSTLKIQPAKLEDSAVYLCASSLGRTSATDTQYFGPGTRLTVL.

The J gene is TRBJ1-5, the V gene TRBV2, with D maybe TRBD1 (6 bases). There are 16 residues in the CDR3. The V end lost 5 bases, the J end lost 0 bases, and 14 bases lay between the germline ends. Germline CDR1 reads SNHLY; CDR2 reads FYNNEI. The CDR3 sequence is CASSKGQTYSNQPQHF. CDR3 DNA sequence: TGTGCCAGCAGTAAAGGACAGACGTATAGCAATCAGCCCCAGCATTTT.

This chain links TRBV13 with TRBJ2-7; TRBD1 matches 8 bases. This CDR3 spans 15 amino acids. V trimming: 1 base; J trimming: 0 bases; junction bases outside the gene matches: 2. CDR1 is PRHDT, CDR2 FYEKMQ, per germline (reference sequence). The CDR3 DNA reads as TGTGCCAGCAGCTTAGACAGGGGGATCTCCTACGAGCAGTACTTC. Its protein is CASSLDRGISYEQYF.

This chain uses TRBV7-9 with TRBJ2-1, with 9 bases matching TRBD2. Germline CDR1 reads SEHNR; CDR2 reads FQNEAQ (reference sequence). This CDR3 spans 16 amino acids. V trimming: 1 base; J trimming: 9 bases; junction bases outside the gene matches: 10. The CDR3 protein is CASSLGGWREGSEQFF. CDR3 in DNA: TGTGCCAGCAGCTTAGGGGGCTGGCGGGAGGGTTCTGAGCAGTTCTTC.

The J gene is TRBJ1-4, the V gene TRBV7-9, with D perhaps TRBD1 (5 bases). The length of the CDR3 is 15 residues. Trimming removed 2 bases from V and 3 bases from J, with 10 bases in between. In germline, CDR1 is SEHNR, CDR2 FQNEAQ (reference sequence). For the CDR3, the DNA is TGTGCCAGCAGCTTATGGGGCAATCCTAATGAAAAACTGTTTTTT. Translating it yields CASSLWGNPNEKLFF. Using reference TRBV7-9 and TRBJ1-4 for the parts outside the CDR3, the full variable domain is DTGVSQNPRHKITKRGQNVTFRCDPISEHNRLYWYRQTLGQGPEFLTYFQNEAQLEKSRLLSDRFSAERPKGSFSTLEIQRTEQGDSAMYLCASSLWGNPNEKLFFGSGTQLSVL.

The chain has TRBV30 and TRBJ1-2; possible D gene TRBD1, 5 bases. V shed 2 bases and J shed 2 bases, with 12 bases lying between them. The CDR3 covers 14 residues. Germline lookup yields CDR1 GTSNPN and CDR2 SVGIG (reference sequence). The CDR3 is CAWSPGQGNYGYTF. CDR3 bases: TGTGCCTGGAGTCCTGGGCAGGGAAACTATGGCTACACCTTC. The variable domain in full, completed from reference TRBV30 and TRBJ1-2, reads SQTIHQWPATLVQPVGSPLSLECTVEGTSNPNLYWYRQAAGRGLQLLFYSVGIGQISSEVPQNLSASRPQDRQFILSSKKLLLSDSGFYLCAWSPGQGNYGYTFGSGTRLTVV.

The gene calls are TRBV5-1 and TRBJ2-1; no clear D. Trimming cost V 0 bases and J 3 bases, with 4 bases left between them. CDR1 is SGHRS and CDR2 is YFSETQ in the germline V gene. The CDR3 loop spans 13 amino acids. CDR3 amino acids: CASSLGLYNEQFF. CDR3 sequence (DNA): TGCGCCAGCAGCTTGGGACTCTACAATGAGCAGTTCTTC. The full variable domain, in which reference TRBV5-1 and TRBJ2-1 provide the parts outside the CDR3, is KAGVTQTPRYLIKTRGQQVTLSCSPISGHRSVSWYQQTPGQGLQFLFEYFSETQRNKGNFPGRFSGRQFSNSRSEMNVSTLELGDSALYLCASSLGLYNEQFFGPGTRLTVL.

This chain links TRBV29-1 with TRBJ2-7; D gene unclear. V shed 1 base and J shed 3 bases, with 13 bases lying between them. The length of the CDR3 is 14 residues. In germline, CDR1 is SQVTM, CDR2 ANQGSEA. CDR3 residues: CSVEGDSALYEQYF. As DNA, the CDR3 is TGCAGCGTTGAAGGAGACTCCGCACTCTACGAGCAGTACTTC.

The CDR3: CASSGHSDPPGNTIYF. The CDR3 region has the DNA TGTGCCAGCAGTGGACACAGTGACCCCCCTGGAAACACCATATATTTT. The chain uses TRBV6-1 and TRBJ1-3; D gene unclear. Looked up from germline, CDR1 is MNHNS and CDR2 is SASEGT. Trimming removed 4 bases at V and 2 bases at J, with 15 bases between. The CDR3 has 16 amino acids.

The chain combines TRBV2 with TRBJ2-1; unclear D gene. CDR3 size: 15 residues. Germline V lookup: CDR1 SNHLY, CDR2 FYNNEI. The V gene lost 0 bases and the J gene lost 8 bases, with 14 bases spanning the gap. CDR3 loop: CASSEARGHLDEQFF. In DNA form, the CDR3 reads TGTGCCAGCAGTGAAGCCCGAGGCCATCTGGATGAGCAGTTCTTC.

The chain uses TRBV7-9 and TRBJ1-6; the match to TRBD1 covers 10 bases. This CDR3 spans 17 amino acids. Per germline, CDR1 SEHNR and CDR2 FQNEAQ (reference sequence). J gave up 9 bases and V 4 bases, and 12 bases lay outside the gene matches. DNA of the CDR3: TGTGCCAGCAGCTCTACTCCGGGACAGGGGTACGCTTCACCCCTCCACTTT. Amino acid sequence: CASSSTPGQGYASPLHF.

The V call is TRBV6-6, the J call TRBJ2-3; a possible D gene is TRBD2 (5 bases). Looked up from germline, CDR1 is MNHNY and CDR2 is SVGAGI (reference sequence). With 5 bases removed from V and 4 bases from J, the gap between germline ends came to 13 bases. The CDR3 is 14 amino acids. CDR3 in amino acids: CASSTNGGPDTQYF. The CDR3 nucleotides read TGTGCCAGCAGTACAAACGGAGGTCCAGATACGCAGTATTTT.

This sequence joins TRBV7-6 and TRBJ2-1; D not resolved. Germline CDR1 SGHVS, CDR2 FNYEAQ. The germline V and J ends were trimmed by 0 bases and 0 bases, with 9 bases remaining between them. This CDR3 region has 16 residues. CDR3: CASSLASASSYNEQFF. The DNA of the CDR3 is TGTGCCAGCAGCTTAGCGTCAGCGAGCTCCTACAATGAGCAGTTCTTC.

V gene TRBV13 combines with J gene TRBJ2-1, with 7 bases lining up with TRBD2. The CDR3 spans 16 residues. CDR1 and CDR2 from the germline V gene are PRHDT and FYEKMQ (reference sequence). J lost 3 bases, V lost 4 bases, and 9 bases had no gene match. This chain's CDR3 is CASSSPGTTNYNEQFF. The CDR3 DNA sequence: TGTGCCAGCAGCTCGCCCGGGACTACGAACTACAATGAGCAGTTCTTC.